The table lists the clone carrying this T cell receptor beta chain with a few counts. As yet, its antigen is unknown. TCRdb reprocessed the 5' RACE reads with MiXCR, giving one entry per CDR3 protein. The top ten clones hold approximately 28% of a sample with approximately 100,000 distinct CDR3 sequences, 15% to 20% of them seen once. The CDR3 length is 14 residues. CDR1 is SGHNT, CDR2 YYREEE, per germline (reference sequence). V gave up 4 bases and J gave up 3 bases, with 11 bases separating them. The sample comes from a study of T-cell memory formation after mild COVID-19. Study summary: TCR clusters largely stayed donor specific. Study-wide results and caveats: There was a balanced CD4/CD8 profile in clones contracting day 15 to 85, and later expanders leaned CD4+.

V is TRBV5-4 and J is TRBJ2-1; possibly TRBD1 or TRBD2 for D (5 bases each). The sequencing input was PBMCs or a T cell subset sorted from them (not recorded which). This clonotype was sampled from an adult woman who had mild COVID-19 (a few samples of this study predate the infection). Cell type and time point are not known. Here the CDR3 reads CASSNGAHYNEQFF. The CDR3 DNA is TGTGCCAGCAGCAACGGGGCCCACTACAATGAGCAGTTCTTC.